A selection of T cell receptor beta chains follows, all from one sample in a study of a mutant IDH1 vaccine in newly diagnosed glioma. Sequencing used immunoSEQ multiplex PCR; TCRdb keeps in-frame clones, though not all of them. The sample yields 50,000 to 65,000 clones, about two thirds seen once. No cognate antigen is known for these TCRs. The sequencing here drew on peripheral blood mononuclear cells (PBMCs), taken from a glioma patient whose treatment included an IDH1 peptide vaccine. The source of these receptors is a man aged 35 to 55 with glioma. Some clones in this sample may be carry-over from other donors' samples. Each CDR3 is given with its conserved first and last residue. The D gene is left open where the match is weak. A row's size may be missing; if present it is once, few, many or a size class.

-	TRBJ2-1	TRBD1	TRBV13	13	TGTGCCAGCAGCTTGGGGGACAGCAATGAGCAGTTCTTC	CASSLGDSNEQFF
-	TRBJ1-6	TRBD1	TRBV7-9	13	TGTGCCAGCAGCCCGGGACAGTGGGCACCCCTCCACTTT	CASSPGQWAPLHF
-	TRBJ2-7	-	TRBV15	12	TGTGCCACCAGCATTGGGGCCAACGAGCAGTACTTC	CATSIGANEQYF
-	TRBJ1-6	-	TRBV30	13	TGTGCCTGGAGTCCCGGGGCAGGTTCACCCCTCCACTTT	CAWSPGAGSPLHF
-	TRBJ2-2	-	TRBV29-1	12	TGCAGCGTTGAAATCCAACCCGGGGAGCTGTTTTTT	CSVEIQPGELFF
-	TRBJ1-1	-	TRBV21-1	17	TGTGCCAGCAGCCATGGGACAGGGTGGCCCGGAAACACTGAAGCTTTCTTT	CASSHGTGWPGNTEAFF
-	TRBJ2-3	-	TRBV5-1	14	TGCGCCAGCAGCTTCAACAGGCCCCAAGATACGCAGTATTTT	CASSFNRPQDTQYF
few	TRBJ2-2	-	TRBV20-1	11	TGCAGTGCTAGCCACGGGCGGGAGCTGTTTTTT	CSASHGRELFF
-	TRBJ1-4	TRBD1	TRBV27	14	TGTGCCAGCAGTTTGGGGACAGGGCGTGAAAAACTGTTTTTT	CASSLGTGREKLFF
-	TRBJ1-1	-	TRBV2	16	TGTGCCAGCAGTGATGAACAGGGACGGGGGAACACTGAAGCTTTCTTT	CASSDEQGRGNTEAFF
-	TRBJ1-1	-	TRBV7-9	13	TGTGCCAGCAGCTCGACAGGGAACACTGAAGCTTTCTTT	CASSSTGNTEAFF
few	TRBJ1-1	-	TRBV27	16	TGTGCCAGCAGTCCATCCCGGCGGGACATGAACACTGAAGCTTTCTTT	CASSPSRRDMNTEAFF
once	TRBJ1-1	TRBD1	TRBV5-5	13	TGTGCCAGCAGCTCGACAGGGGACACTGAAGCTTTCTTT	CASSSTGDTEAFF
-	TRBJ1-1	-	TRBV6-6	13	TGTGCCAGCAAAAGCCCGGGGGGCACTGAAGCTTTCTTT	CASKSPGGTEAFF
once	TRBJ2-7	-	TRBV5-6	11	TGTGCCAGCAGCTTGACCCACGAGCAGTACTTC	CASSLTHEQYF
-	TRBJ2-5	TRBD1	TRBV5-8	13	TGTGCCAGCAAGGGACAGGGATGGGAGACCCAGTACTTC	CASKGQGWETQYF
-	TRBJ2-7	TRBD2	TRBV7-6	18	TGTGCCAGCAGCTACCAGTCCGGGACTAGCGGGGGACCCTACGAGCAGTACTTC	CASSYQSGTSGGPYEQYF
-	TRBJ1-2	-	TRBV7-6	13	TGTGCCAGCAGCGGGGGCCTTAACTATGGCTACACCTTC	CASSGGLNYGYTF
-	TRBJ2-7	-	TRBV6-1	17	TGTGCCAGCAGGGAAAGCCACGGGACCCTAGGAGGTAGGAAGCAGTACTTC	CASRESHGTLGGRKQYF
-	TRBJ1-1	TRBD1	TRBV11-1	15	TGTGCCAGCAGCACCAGAGTGACAGGGGACACTGAAGCTTTCTTT	CASSTRVTGDTEAFF